A single sample gave rise to the 2 T cell receptor beta chains below, sequenced in a study of blood T cell repertoires in COVID-19. Profiled with immunoSEQ multiplex PCR; TCRdb holds only in-frame clones, not every one. The sample lists about 300,000 clones, nearly 90% seen once, with approximately 5% in the top ten. The sequencing input was PBMCs or T cells enriched from blood (not recorded which). Receptors originate from a woman aged 25 to 39 who had recovered from COVID-19.

V and J are TRBV9 and TRBJ2-1, with 12 bases lining up with TRBD2. Germline V gene lookup returns CDR1 SGDLS and CDR2 YYNGEE. V lost 0 bases and J lost 1; bases outside the gene matches: 8. The CDR3 is made up of 19 amino acids. The CDR3 here is CASSVGASGGAGSYNEQFF. The CDR3 nucleotides are TGTGCCAGCAGCGTAGGCGCTAGCGGGGGGGCCGGATCCTACAATGAGCAGTTCTTC.

As to this clone: A much larger clone differs from this one at a single base, so this may be a read error. This chain connects TRBV5-4 to TRBJ2-1; D gene ambiguous. From germline, CDR1 is SGHNT and CDR2 YYREEE (reference sequence). V lost 0 bases and J lost 0, with 4 bases in between. The CDR3 totals 14 residues. This CDR3 is CASSLGSSYNEQFF. CDR3 nucleotides: TGTGCCAGCAGCTTGGGGAGCTCCTACAATGAGCAGTTCTTC.